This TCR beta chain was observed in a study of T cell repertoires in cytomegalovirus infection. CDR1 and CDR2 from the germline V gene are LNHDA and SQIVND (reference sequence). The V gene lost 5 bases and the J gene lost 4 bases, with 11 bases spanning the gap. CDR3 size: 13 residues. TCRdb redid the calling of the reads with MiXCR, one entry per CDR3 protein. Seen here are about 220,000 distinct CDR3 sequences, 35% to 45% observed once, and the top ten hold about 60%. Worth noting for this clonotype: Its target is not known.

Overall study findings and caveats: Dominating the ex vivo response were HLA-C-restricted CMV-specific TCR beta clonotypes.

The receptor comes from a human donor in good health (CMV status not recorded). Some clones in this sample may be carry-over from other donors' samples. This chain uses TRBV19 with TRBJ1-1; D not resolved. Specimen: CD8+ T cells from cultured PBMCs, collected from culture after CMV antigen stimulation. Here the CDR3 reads CASSATLSTEAFF. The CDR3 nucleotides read TGTGCCAGTAGTGCCACCCTGAGCACTGAAGCTTTCTTT.